What follows describes a single T cell receptor beta chain. Sequencing was performed with immunoSEQ multiplex PCR; in TCRdb, only in-frame clones are kept and a portion is missing. The table includes about 230,000 clones, around four fifths detected once. Trimming left V 6 bases short and J 6 bases short, with 11 bases between. This CDR3 has 13 residues. This sample is part of a study of blood T cell repertoires in COVID-19. Study as a whole: Samples came from the United States, Italy and Spain, spanning acute and convalescent COVID-19.

The source is a man at least 80 years old with acute or convalescent COVID-19. The sample comprised peripheral blood. The rearrangement uses TRBV12-3 or TRBV12-4 and TRBJ2-2; the D is unclear. CDR3 DNA sequence: TGTGCCAGCAGCCGCGGCCCTGCCGGGGAGCTGTTTTTT. It codes for CASSRGPAGELFF.